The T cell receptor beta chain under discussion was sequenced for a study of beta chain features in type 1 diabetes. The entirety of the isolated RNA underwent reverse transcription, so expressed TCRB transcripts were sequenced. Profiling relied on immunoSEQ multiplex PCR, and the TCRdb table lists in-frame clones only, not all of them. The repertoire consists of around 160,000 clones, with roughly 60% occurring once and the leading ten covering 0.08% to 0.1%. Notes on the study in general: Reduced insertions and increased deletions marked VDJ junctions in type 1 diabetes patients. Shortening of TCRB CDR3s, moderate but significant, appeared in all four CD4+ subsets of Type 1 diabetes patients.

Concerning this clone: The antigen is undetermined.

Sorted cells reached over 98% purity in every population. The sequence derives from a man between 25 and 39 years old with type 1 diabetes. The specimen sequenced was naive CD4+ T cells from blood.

Here the CDR3 DNA reads TGTGCCAGCCGAAGGGGCGCCGGAAACATTCAGTACTTC. It specifies CASRRGAGNIQYF. V usage is TRBV6-5 and J usage is TRBJ2-4, with a possible D match to TRBD1 (5 bases). CDR3 length: 13 amino acids. The germline V and J ends were trimmed by 8 bases and 6 bases, with 14 bases remaining between them. Germline V gene sequence: CDR1 MNHEY, CDR2 SVGAGI.